This T cell receptor beta chain was sequenced for a study of cytomegalovirus exposure and HLA in healthy donors. Study details: In a previous analysis, about 100 million unique TCR beta sequences were found from 170 million or so T cells. Study-wide findings and caveats: It was assumed in the presence/absence analyses that sequencing depth was roughly uniform across donors.

This CDR3 is built from 15 residues. V shed 5 bases and J shed 0 bases, with 13 bases lying between them. CDR1 is MNHEY, CDR2 SVGAGI, per germline. To note about this clone: Antigen specificity is unknown.

With 60 Vbeta and 13 Jbeta primers, the PCR was carried out. Method: immunoSEQ multiplex PCR; TCRdb's copy keeps in-frame clones and lacks some. Of roughly 200,000 clones detected, 60% to 85% appear once; the ten largest clones hold roughly 2.8%. The chain has TRBV6-5 and TRBJ1-1; D remains ambiguous. This receptor was taken from a male donor in good health and CMV-seronegative. The material sequenced was PBMCs. This CDR3 reads CASSHDYFMNTEAFF. The DNA of the CDR3 is TGTGCCAGCAGTCACGACTACTTCATGAACACTGAAGCTTTCTTT.